This TCR beta chain was captured by sequencing in a study of T cell changes during pregnancy in multiple sclerosis. Germline values: CDR1 MDHEN, CDR2 SYDVKM. The V gene end was trimmed by 4 bases and the J gene end by 2 bases; junction bases not matched to a gene: 5. The CDR3 covers 16 residues. Sequenced by immunoSEQ multiplex PCR; TCRdb stores in-frame clones only, minus some. The sample holds under 150,000 clones, roughly 97% seen once. The TCR sequence derives from a female donor with multiple sclerosis, enrolled in a pregnancy study. This sequence joins TRBV28 and TRBJ2-7; 13 nucleotides align to TRBD2. Sample: peripheral blood, taken after pregnancy. CDR3 amino acids: CASSSPGLAGTYEQYF. Here the CDR3 DNA reads TGTGCCAGCAGTTCCCCGGGACTAGCGGGAACCTACGAGCAGTACTTC.